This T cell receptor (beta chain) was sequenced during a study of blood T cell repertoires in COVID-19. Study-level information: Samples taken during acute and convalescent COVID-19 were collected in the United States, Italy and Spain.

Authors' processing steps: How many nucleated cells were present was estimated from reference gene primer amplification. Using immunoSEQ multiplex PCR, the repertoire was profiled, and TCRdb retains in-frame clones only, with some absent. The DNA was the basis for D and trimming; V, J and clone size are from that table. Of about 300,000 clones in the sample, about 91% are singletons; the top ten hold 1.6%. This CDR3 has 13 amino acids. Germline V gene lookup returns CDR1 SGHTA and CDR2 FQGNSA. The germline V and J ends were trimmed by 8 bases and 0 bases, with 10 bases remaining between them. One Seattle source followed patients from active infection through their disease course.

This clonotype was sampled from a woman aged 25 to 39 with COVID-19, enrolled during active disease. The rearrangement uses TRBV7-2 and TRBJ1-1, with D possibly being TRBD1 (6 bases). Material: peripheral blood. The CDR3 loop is CASATGMNTEAFF. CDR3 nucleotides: TGTGCCAGCGCGACAGGTATGAACACTGAAGCTTTCTTT.